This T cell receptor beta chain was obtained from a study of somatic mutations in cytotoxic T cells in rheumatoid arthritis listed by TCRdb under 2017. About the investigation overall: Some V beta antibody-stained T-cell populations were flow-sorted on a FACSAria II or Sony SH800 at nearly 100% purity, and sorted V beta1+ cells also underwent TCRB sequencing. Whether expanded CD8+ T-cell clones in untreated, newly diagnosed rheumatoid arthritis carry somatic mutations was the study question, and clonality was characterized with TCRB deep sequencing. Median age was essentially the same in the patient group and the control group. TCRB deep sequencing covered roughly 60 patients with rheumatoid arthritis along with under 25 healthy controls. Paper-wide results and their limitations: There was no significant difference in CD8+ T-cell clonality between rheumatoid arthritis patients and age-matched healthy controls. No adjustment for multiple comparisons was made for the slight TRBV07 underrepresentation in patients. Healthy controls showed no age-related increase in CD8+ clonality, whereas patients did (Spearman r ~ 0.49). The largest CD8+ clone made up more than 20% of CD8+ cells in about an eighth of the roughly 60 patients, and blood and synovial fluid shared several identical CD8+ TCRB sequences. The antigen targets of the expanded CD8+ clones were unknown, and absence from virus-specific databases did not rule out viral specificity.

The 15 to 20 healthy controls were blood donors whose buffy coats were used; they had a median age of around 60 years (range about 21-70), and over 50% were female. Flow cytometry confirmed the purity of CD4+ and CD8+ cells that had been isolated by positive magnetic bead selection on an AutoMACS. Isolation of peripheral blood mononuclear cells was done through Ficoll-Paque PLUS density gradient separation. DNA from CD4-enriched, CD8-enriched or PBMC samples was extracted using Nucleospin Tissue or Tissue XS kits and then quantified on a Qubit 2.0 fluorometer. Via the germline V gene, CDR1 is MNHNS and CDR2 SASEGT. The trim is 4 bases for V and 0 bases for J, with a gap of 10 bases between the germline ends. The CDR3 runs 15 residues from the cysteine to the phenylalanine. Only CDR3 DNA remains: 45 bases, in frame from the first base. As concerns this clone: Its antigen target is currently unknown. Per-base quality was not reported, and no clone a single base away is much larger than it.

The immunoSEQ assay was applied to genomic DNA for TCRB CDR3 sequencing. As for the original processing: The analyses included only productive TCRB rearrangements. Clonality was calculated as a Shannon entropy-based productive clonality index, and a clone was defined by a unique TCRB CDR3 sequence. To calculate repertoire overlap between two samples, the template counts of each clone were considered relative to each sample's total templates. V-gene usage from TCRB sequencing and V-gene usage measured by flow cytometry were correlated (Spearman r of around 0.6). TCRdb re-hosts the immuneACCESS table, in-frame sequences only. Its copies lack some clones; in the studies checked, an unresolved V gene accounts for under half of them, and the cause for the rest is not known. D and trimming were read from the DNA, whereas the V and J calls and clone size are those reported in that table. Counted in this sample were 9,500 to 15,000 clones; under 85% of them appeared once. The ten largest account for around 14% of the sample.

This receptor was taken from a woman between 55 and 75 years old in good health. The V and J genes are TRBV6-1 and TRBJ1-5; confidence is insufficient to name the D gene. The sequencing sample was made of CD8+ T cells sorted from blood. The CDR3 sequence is CASSGLGHSNQPQHF. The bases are TGTGCCAGCAGTGGCTTGGGCCATAGCAATCAGCCCCAGCATTTT.